The clone carrying this TCR beta chain was detected only a few times. Its antigen is undetermined. The sample belongs to a study of beta chain features in type 1 diabetes. Study-wide findings and caveats: Sequencing the cDNA could make cells with high TCR expression show up more than they should.

Expressed TCRB transcripts got sequenced, as all isolated RNA was reverse transcribed. TCRdb's table, derived via immunoSEQ multiplex PCR, lists solely in-frame clones and lacks some. Among under 150,000 clones, less than 9% were seen once, and the ten largest hold roughly 1.4%. Losses at the gene ends were 0 bases for V and 0 bases for J; bases not matched to a gene: 9. This CDR3 has 19 residues. Germline CDR1 SGDLS, CDR2 YYNGEE. This chain links TRBV9 with TRBJ2-2; TRBD2 aligns across 9 bases. The receptor was derived from a woman aged 25 to 39 in good health. Sequences were obtained from central memory CD4+ T cells from blood. CDR3 in amino acids: CASSVGGISGRTNTGELFF. The CDR3 nucleotides are TGTGCCAGCAGCGTAGGGGGAATTAGCGGGAGAACGAACACCGGGGAGCTGTTTTTT. Looking up the rest from reference TRBV9 and TRBJ2-2 gives the full variable domain: DSGVTQTPKHLITATGQRVTLRCSPRSGDLSVYWYQQSLDQGLQFLIQYYNGEERAKGNILERFSAQQFPDLHSELNLSSLELGDSALYFCASSVGGISGRTNTGELFFGEGSRLTVL.